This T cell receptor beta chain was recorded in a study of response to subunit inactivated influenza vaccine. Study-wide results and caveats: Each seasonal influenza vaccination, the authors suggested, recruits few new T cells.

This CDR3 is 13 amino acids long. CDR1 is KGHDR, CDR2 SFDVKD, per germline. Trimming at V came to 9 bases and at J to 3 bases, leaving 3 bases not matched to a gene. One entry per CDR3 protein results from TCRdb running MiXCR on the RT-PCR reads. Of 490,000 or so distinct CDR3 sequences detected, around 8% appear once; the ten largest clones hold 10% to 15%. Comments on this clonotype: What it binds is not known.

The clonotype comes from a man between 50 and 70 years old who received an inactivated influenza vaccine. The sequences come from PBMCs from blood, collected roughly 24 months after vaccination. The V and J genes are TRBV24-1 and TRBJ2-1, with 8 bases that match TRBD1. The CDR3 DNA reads TGTGCCACCTCCGGGACAGGCTACAATGAGCAGTTCTTC. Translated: CATSGTGYNEQFF.